This T cell receptor (beta chain) was sequenced in a study of blood T cells in healthy people across ages. Alongside a J-beta primer mix, a sample-barcoded 5' primer served in a second PCR lasting roughly 7 to 12 cycles. In TCRdb, the 5' RACE reads were re-called with MiXCR into one record per CDR3 protein. The repertoire holds some 1.4 million distinct CDR3 sequences, with 42% as singletons. With 3 bases removed from V and 4 bases from J, the gap between germline ends came to 22 bases. Germline assignment: CDR1 DFQATT and CDR2 SNEGSKA (reference sequence). The CDR3 has 17 residues. V and J are TRBV20-1 and TRBJ2-1; D may be TRBD1 (6 bases). The material sequenced was blood. This clonotype was obtained from a woman between 18 and 30 years old in good health. For the CDR3, the DNA is TGCAGTGCTAGCCCCCCGACCCACAGGGCCCTATACAATGAGCAGTTCTTC. Residues: CSASPPTHRALYNEQFF.